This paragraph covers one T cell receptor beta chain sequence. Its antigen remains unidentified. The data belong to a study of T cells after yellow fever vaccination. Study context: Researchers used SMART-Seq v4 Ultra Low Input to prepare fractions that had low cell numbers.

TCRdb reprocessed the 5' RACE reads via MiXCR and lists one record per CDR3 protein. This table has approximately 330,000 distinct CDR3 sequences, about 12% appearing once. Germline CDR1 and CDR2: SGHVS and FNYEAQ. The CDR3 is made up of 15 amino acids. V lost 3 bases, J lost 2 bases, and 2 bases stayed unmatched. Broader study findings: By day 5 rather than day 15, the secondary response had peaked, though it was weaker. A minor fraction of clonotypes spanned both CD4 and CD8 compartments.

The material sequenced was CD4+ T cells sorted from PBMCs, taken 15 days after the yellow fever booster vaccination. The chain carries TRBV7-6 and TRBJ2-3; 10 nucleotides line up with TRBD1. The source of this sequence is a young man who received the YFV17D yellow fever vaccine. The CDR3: CASSLGQGHTDTQYF. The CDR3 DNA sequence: TGTGCCAGCAGCTTGGGACAGGGGCACACAGATACGCAGTATTTT.